One sample yielded the 4 T cell receptor beta chains listed below, sequenced in a study. TCRdb ran MiXCR on the RT-PCR reads and lists one entry per CDR3 protein. The sample holds approximately 6,000 distinct CDR3 sequences; approximately 91% are singletons and the top ten take 8% to 9.5%. Sequenced sample: memory CD4+ T cells from blood. The receptors derive from a female donor in good health, serving as a healthy control.

Notes on this clonotype: This beta chain lies outside the target of a library built for alpha chains; its clone size means little. The chain uses TRBV4-2 and TRBJ2-4, with D perhaps TRBD1 or TRBD2 (7 bases each). Trimming removed 0 bases from V and 4 bases from J, with 16 bases in between. Germline V CDR1 and CDR2: LGHNA, YNFKEQ. The CDR3 runs 17 residues. The CDR3 nucleotides are TGTGCCAGCAGCCAAGACGAGGGGGAGGGGGCAAAAAACATTCAGTACTTC. Translating it yields CASSQDEGEGAKNIQYF.

On this clonotype: This beta chain is an off-target read within a library intended for alpha chains, so its frequency means little. CDR3 coding DNA: TGCAGTGCTAGAGCCGTCAACACCGGGGAGCTGTTTTTT. Its translation: CSARAVNTGELFF. This sequence joins TRBV20-1 and TRBJ2-2; D uncertain. The CDR3 consists of 13 residues. The germline gives CDR1 DFQATT, CDR2 SNEGSKA (reference sequence). V was clipped by 1 base and J by 2 bases, with 5 bases between them.

As concerns this clonotype: This beta chain appears as a stray read in a library generated for alpha chains; its size is not informative. This chain uses TRBV4-3 with TRBJ1-2; TRBD1 aligns across 11 bases. The CDR3 totals 15 residues. The V segment lost 8 bases and the J segment 5 bases; nucleotides outside the gene matches: 10. Germline loops: CDR1 LGHNA, CDR2 YSLEER. CDR3 amino acids: CASRTLDRGLYGYTF. The CDR3 DNA sequence: TGCGCCAGCCGCACCCTGGACAGGGGGCTATATGGCTACACCTTC.

A remark on this clonotype: With the library built for alpha chains, this beta chain is off target and its frequency is not meaningful. The rearrangement links TRBV7-2 to TRBJ1-2, with a possible D match to TRBD1 (5 bases). Germline CDR1 SGHTA, CDR2 FQGNSA. The CDR3 extends over 13 amino acids. Trimming took off 5 bases at V and 4 bases at J, with 11 bases between the two ends. The CDR3 loop reads CASSPGTVYGYTF. In DNA, the CDR3 is TGTGCCAGCAGCCCCGGGACTGTCTATGGCTACACCTTC. Full variable domain (outside the CDR3, taken from reference TRBV7-2 and TRBJ1-2): GAGVSQSPSNKVTEKGKDVELRCDPISGHTALYWYRQSLGQGLEFLIYFQGNSAPDKSGLPSDRFSAERTGGSVSTLTIQRTQQEDSAVYLCASSPGTVYGYTFGSGTRLTVV.